Listed below are T cell receptor beta chains from one sample, sequenced in a study of graft-versus-host responses after intestinal transplantation. Clones were sequenced by immunoSEQ multiplex PCR, and TCRdb holds only the in-frame ones, with some missing. The sample lists tens of thousands of clones, approximately 95% seen once, with less than 1.5% in the top ten. Antigens of these TCRs are unknown. The input for sequencing was unstimulated CD8+ T cells sorted from spleen or lymph node cells, taken before transplant. The receptor source for this set is a human donor who was the organ donor for an intestinal transplant. Both conserved end residues are part of each CDR3. Each record gives: D gene, clone size, V gene, J gene, CDR3 length, CDR3 protein. The D gene is left open where the match is weak. For some rows the clone size is stated as once, few or many, or as a class when expanded; others skip it.

D gene: TRBD2
clone size: NA
V gene: TRBV4-3
J gene: TRBJ2-3
CDR3 length: 15
CDR3 protein: CASSLLAGSTYTQYF

D gene: NA
clone size: NA
V gene: TRBV5-6
J gene: TRBJ1-2
CDR3 length: 15
CDR3 protein: CASSLEIIDIYGYTF

D gene: NA
clone size: NA
V gene: TRBV6-1
J gene: TRBJ1-3
CDR3 length: 17
CDR3 protein: CASSDFGRVALENTIYF

D gene: TRBD1
clone size: NA
V gene: TRBV18
J gene: TRBJ2-7
CDR3 length: 16
CDR3 protein: CASSPDVRDRGHEQYF

D gene: NA
clone size: NA
V gene: TRBV7-8
J gene: TRBJ1-4
CDR3 length: 17
CDR3 protein: CASSPSTGRMISEKLFF

D gene: NA
clone size: NA
V gene: TRBV19
J gene: TRBJ2-5
CDR3 length: 14
CDR3 protein: CASSIGQGSETQYF

D gene: TRBD2
clone size: NA
V gene: TRBV10-3
J gene: TRBJ2-3
CDR3 length: 16
CDR3 protein: CAISELAGGLPDTQYF

D gene: NA
clone size: NA
V gene: TRBV27
J gene: TRBJ2-1
CDR3 length: 12
CDR3 protein: CASSLRDGEQFF

D gene: TRBD1
clone size: NA
V gene: TRBV27
J gene: TRBJ1-2
CDR3 length: 14
CDR3 protein: CASSFSGTGGGYTF

D gene: TRBD1
clone size: NA
V gene: TRBV9
J gene: TRBJ2-4
CDR3 length: 13
CDR3 protein: CASSGTGQNIQYF

D gene: NA
clone size: NA
V gene: TRBV12-5
J gene: TRBJ2-1
CDR3 length: 12
CDR3 protein: CASGLAEGQQFF

D gene: NA
clone size: NA
V gene: TRBV7-7
J gene: TRBJ2-3
CDR3 length: 15
CDR3 protein: CASSPGRGAVDTQYF

D gene: TRBD2
clone size: NA
V gene: TRBV11-2
J gene: TRBJ2-1
CDR3 length: 16
CDR3 protein: CASTGSSAGGFDEQFF

D gene: NA
clone size: NA
V gene: TRBV7-9
J gene: TRBJ1-1
CDR3 length: 15
CDR3 protein: CASSSVFGGNTEAFF

D gene: NA
clone size: NA
V gene: TRBV7-8
J gene: TRBJ2-1
CDR3 length: 12
CDR3 protein: CASSSLRDEQFF

D gene: NA
clone size: NA
V gene: TRBV30
J gene: TRBJ2-7
CDR3 length: 12
CDR3 protein: CAWSVTGYEQYF

D gene: NA
clone size: NA
V gene: TRBV20-1
J gene: TRBJ2-5
CDR3 length: 10
CDR3 protein: CSAPGGTQYF

D gene: NA
clone size: NA
V gene: TRBV7-6
J gene: TRBJ2-1
CDR3 length: 15
CDR3 protein: CASSSDPGTLNEQFF

D gene: TRBD1
clone size: NA
V gene: TRBV13
J gene: TRBJ1-2
CDR3 length: 15
CDR3 protein: CASSLGPGGTYGYTF

D gene: NA
clone size: NA
V gene: TRBV9
J gene: TRBJ2-5
CDR3 length: 15
CDR3 protein: CASSVGQATRETQYF

D gene: NA
clone size: NA
V gene: TRBV7-3
J gene: TRBJ2-1
CDR3 length: 13
CDR3 protein: CASSPPRGNEQFF

D gene: NA
clone size: NA
V gene: TRBV6-6
J gene: TRBJ2-7
CDR3 length: 13
CDR3 protein: CASSQIFGGEQYF

D gene: NA
clone size: once
V gene: TRBV6-5
J gene: TRBJ1-5
CDR3 length: 13
CDR3 protein: CASSSGVSQPQHF

D gene: NA
clone size: NA
V gene: TRBV5-4
J gene: TRBJ1-2
CDR3 length: 12
CDR3 protein: CASSLSSYGYTF

D gene: NA
clone size: NA
V gene: TRBV2
J gene: TRBJ1-5
CDR3 length: 14
CDR3 protein: CATGGQFSNQPQHF

D gene: TRBD1
clone size: NA
V gene: TRBV10-3
J gene: TRBJ1-4
CDR3 length: 20
CDR3 protein: CAIRPDREGRRLGTNEKLFF

D gene: NA
clone size: NA
V gene: TRBV11-2
J gene: TRBJ2-7
CDR3 length: 13
CDR3 protein: CASSLWESYEQYF

D gene: NA
clone size: NA
V gene: TRBV9
J gene: TRBJ1-2
CDR3 length: 13
CDR3 protein: CASRALGGPGYTF

D gene: NA
clone size: NA
V gene: TRBV7-2
J gene: TRBJ1-6
CDR3 length: 14
CDR3 protein: CASSFRTWYSPLHF

D gene: TRBD2
clone size: NA
V gene: TRBV5-1
J gene: TRBJ2-3
CDR3 length: 14
CDR3 protein: CASRERGAPDTQYF

D gene: NA
clone size: NA
V gene: TRBV7-8
J gene: TRBJ2-7
CDR3 length: 13
CDR3 protein: CASSFGQAYEQYF

D gene: NA
clone size: once
V gene: TRBV11-2
J gene: TRBJ1-3
CDR3 length: 15
CDR3 protein: CASRDMGYSGNTIYF

D gene: NA
clone size: NA
V gene: TRBV15
J gene: TRBJ1-5
CDR3 length: 14
CDR3 protein: CATSREGGGQPQHF

D gene: NA
clone size: once
V gene: TRBV4-1
J gene: TRBJ2-7
CDR3 length: 14
CDR3 protein: CASSQVEGRGEQYF

D gene: NA
clone size: NA
V gene: TRBV4-3
J gene: TRBJ2-3
CDR3 length: 15
CDR3 protein: CASSHGAGATDTQYF